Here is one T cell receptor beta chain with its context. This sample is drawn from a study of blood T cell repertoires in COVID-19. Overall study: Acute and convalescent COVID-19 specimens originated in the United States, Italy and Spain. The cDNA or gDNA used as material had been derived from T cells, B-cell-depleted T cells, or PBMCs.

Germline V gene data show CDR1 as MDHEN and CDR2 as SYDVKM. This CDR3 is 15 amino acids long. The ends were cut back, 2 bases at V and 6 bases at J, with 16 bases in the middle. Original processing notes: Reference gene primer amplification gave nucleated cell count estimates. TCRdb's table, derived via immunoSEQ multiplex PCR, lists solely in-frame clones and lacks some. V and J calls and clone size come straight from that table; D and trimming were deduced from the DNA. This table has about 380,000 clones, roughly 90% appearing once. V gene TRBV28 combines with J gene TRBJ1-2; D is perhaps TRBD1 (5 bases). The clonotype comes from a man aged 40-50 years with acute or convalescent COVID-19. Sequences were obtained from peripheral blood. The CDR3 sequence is CASSLNLPRVHGYTF. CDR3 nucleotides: TGTGCCAGCAGTTTAAACCTCCCCAGGGTCCATGGCTACACCTTC.